This TCR beta chain was sequenced for a study of cytomegalovirus exposure and HLA in healthy donors. Broader study findings: In presence/absence analyses, roughly uniform sequencing depth across donors was assumed. A later analysis found most CMV-associated TCR beta chains apparently HLA-restricted. Both high specificity and high sensitivity reportedly marked the classifier's diagnosis of cytomegalovirus status.

As regards this clone: Its antigen is not identified.

The PCR used 60 Vbeta and 13 Jbeta primers. The assay was immunoSEQ multiplex PCR, and TCRdb's table has in-frame clones only and misses some. The sample includes around 160,000 clones, roughly 80% seen only once; the top ten take 9.5% to 10%. CDR1 is MNHEY and CDR2 is SVGAGI in the germline V gene. The trim removed 7 bases at V and 6 bases at J, leaving 7 bases unmatched. This CDR3 is built from 14 residues. Sequencing used PBMCs. This TCR came from a man between 18 and 29 years old in good health and CMV-seropositive. The J gene is TRBJ2-2, the V gene TRBV6-5, with 8 nucleotides matching TRBD1. The CDR3 coding sequence is TGTGCCAGCAAACAGGGGGAGTATTCCGGGGAGCTGTTTTTT. As protein: CASKQGEYSGELFF.